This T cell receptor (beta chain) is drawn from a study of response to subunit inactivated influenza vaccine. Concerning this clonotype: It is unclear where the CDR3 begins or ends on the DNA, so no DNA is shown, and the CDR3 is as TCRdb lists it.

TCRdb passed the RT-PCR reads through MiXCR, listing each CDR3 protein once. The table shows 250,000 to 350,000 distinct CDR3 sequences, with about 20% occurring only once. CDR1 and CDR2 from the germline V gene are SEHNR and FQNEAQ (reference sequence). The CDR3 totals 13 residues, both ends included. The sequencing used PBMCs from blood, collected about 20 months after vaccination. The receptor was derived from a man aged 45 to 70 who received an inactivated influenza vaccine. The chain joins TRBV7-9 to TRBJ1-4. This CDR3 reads CASSFHGEKNCFF.